This T cell receptor (beta chain) was captured in a study of T cell responses to AZD1222 COVID-19 vaccine. Background on the study: Analysis merged second doses at about 4 or about 12 weeks. Overall study findings and caveats: Clonal diversity may have been underestimated in mostly white British donors. Among those given AZD1222, only 5 to 7 were seropositive at baseline. Along spike, vaccine-associated CD4 TCRs were found throughout, with dominance at 160-218 and 743-854.

To note about this clone: Its antigen is unidentified.

The protocol was immunoSEQ multiplex PCR, while the TCRdb copy is restricted to in-frame clones and leaves out a portion. The data show approximately 120,000 clones, 90% seen once. Germline lookup yields CDR1 SEHNR and CDR2 FQNEAQ (reference sequence). The V gene lost 5 bases and the J gene lost 7 bases, with 9 bases spanning the gap. The CDR3 runs 13 residues. The chain employs TRBV7-9 and TRBJ1-6; D perhaps matches TRBD1 (5 bases). The clonotype originates from an adult in good health. Sequences were derived from peripheral blood, sampled on day 0 of AZD1222 vaccination. In nucleotides, the CDR3 is TGTGCCAGCAGCGCGGGGACCAATTCACCCCTCCACTTT. This gives the protein CASSAGTNSPLHF. Filled out from reference TRBV7-9 and TRBJ1-6, the complete variable domain reads DTGVSQNPRHKITKRGQNVTFRCDPISEHNRLYWYRQTLGQGPEFLTYFQNEAQLEKSRLLSDRFSAERPKGSFSTLEIQRTEQGDSAMYLCASSAGTNSPLHFGNGTRLTVT.